These T cell receptor beta chains were read from a single sample in a study of Ad26.COV2.S vaccination and SARS-CoV-2 variants. Generated by immunoSEQ multiplex PCR, the TCRdb table keeps only in-frame clones and is missing some. This table holds some 420,000 clones, around 87% found once. Sequencing was performed on peripheral blood, taken in a trial of Ad26.COV2.S vaccine versus placebo. The receptors here all came from a person between 18 and 60 years old who received the Ad26.COV2.S COVID-19 vaccine or a placebo. Each CDR3 is given with its conserved first and last residue. A D gene is named only where the DNA matches it firmly. Clone size is given for some rows only: seen once, a few or many times, or a class if the clone is expanded.

D gene,V gene,J gene,clone size,CDR3 DNA,CDR3 protein
-,TRBV6-1,TRBJ1-5,-,TGTGCCAGCAGTGAAGTCGGGGGGGCGGTGGGTCAGCCCCAGCATTTT,CASSEVGGAVGQPQHF
-,TRBV6-5,TRBJ1-6,few,TGTGCCAGCAGTAAAAATTCACCCCTCCACTTT,CASSKNSPLHF
-,TRBV28,TRBJ2-1,-,TGTGCCAGCACCCGGTCCCCTTGGGATGAGCAGTTCTTC,CASTRSPWDEQFF
TRBD1,TRBV4-3,TRBJ1-3,-,TGCGCCAGCAGCCGGATCGGGACAGGGATCGGCTCTGGAAACACCATATATTTT,CASSRIGTGIGSGNTIYF
-,TRBV30,TRBJ2-1,-,TGTGCCTGGAGCGGCTACAATGAGCAGTTCTTC,CAWSGYNEQFF
TRBD1,TRBV2,TRBJ1-1,-,TGTGCCAGCAGACCTGACAGGGGGATCACTGAAGCTTTCTTT,CASRPDRGITEAFF
-,TRBV10-1,TRBJ2-1,-,TGCGCCAGCAGTGGGGGCGGGCGGCAATACTCCTACAATGAGCAGTTCTTC,CASSGGGRQYSYNEQFF
-,TRBV30,TRBJ1-2,once,TGTGCCTGGAGTGTACTCGGCAGGGCCTATGGCTACACCTTC,CAWSVLGRAYGYTF
-,TRBV7-2,TRBJ2-1,-,TGTGCCAGCAGCCTGGACTATTCCCCTTACAATGAGCAGTTCTTC,CASSLDYSPYNEQFF
TRBD2,TRBV5-1,TRBJ2-5,-,TGCGCCAGCAGCTTGGCCATAGCGGGGGGCGAGGAGACCCAGTACTTC,CASSLAIAGGEETQYF
-,TRBV6-5,TRBJ1-6,-,TGTGCCAGCAGTTACTCGATGATAGGCTCACCCCTCCACTTT,CASSYSMIGSPLHF
TRBD1,TRBV7-8,TRBJ2-1,-,TGTGCCAGCAGCTTAGCCGTACAGGGGAGTGAGCAGTTCTTC,CASSLAVQGSEQFF
-,TRBV5-1,TRBJ1-4,-,TGCGCCAGCCGGATGGGAGATACAACTAATGAAAAACTGTTTTTT,CASRMGDTTNEKLFF
TRBD1,TRBV11-1,TRBJ2-7,-,TGTGCCAGCAGTAAAGGACAGGGGGAACTCTACGAGCAGTACTTC,CASSKGQGELYEQYF